The present TCR beta chain was sequenced within a study of T cells in localized non-small cell lung cancer. TCRdb keeps only in-frame clones here, not all; method: immunoSEQ multiplex PCR. Found here are about 40,000 clones, roughly nine tenths of them singletons; the top ten hold about 10%. There are 11 residues in the CDR3. CDR1 is MDHEN and CDR2 is SYDVKM in the germline V gene. The V gene lost 6 bases and the J gene lost 8 bases, with 10 bases spanning the gap. The chain joins TRBV28 to TRBJ1-2; D remains ambiguous. This sample comprised PBMCs, obtained before any cancer treatment. This TCR came from a woman aged 35 to 70 with stage II lung adenocarcinoma. CDR3 in amino acids: CASRNQIGYTF. The CDR3, as DNA: TGTGCCAGCAGGAATCAGATCGGCTACACCTTC.